The 25 T cell receptor beta chains reported below all come from one sample, sequenced in a study of Graves' ophthalmopathy and Graves' hyperthyroidism. RNA transcripts yielded amplified TCR beta CDR3 regions. An initial RT-PCR round employing HTBI primers preceded a second-round multiplex PCR. TCRdb reanalysed the multiplex PCR reads using MiXCR and keeps one entry per CDR3 protein. The sample includes about 370,000 distinct CDR3 sequences, roughly 15% seen only once; the top ten take 2% to 3%. The sequenced sample was peripheral blood. The receptors were sampled from an adult woman with stable Graves' hyperthyroidism.

This clonotype was counted many times. The chain links TRBV19 to TRBJ1-5, with TRBD1 as a possible D gene (5 bases). Germline V lookup: CDR1 LNHDA, CDR2 SQIVND (reference sequence). The CDR3 covers 16 residues. Trimming cost V 7 bases and J 2 bases, with 18 bases left between them. The CDR3: CASTTRDASGNQPQHF. The CDR3 DNA reads as TGTGCCAGTACTACCCGGGACGCTTCGGGCAATCAGCCCCAGCATTTT.

This clonotype was seen at least ten times. The chain employs TRBV30 and TRBJ1-5, with a possible D match to TRBD1 (5 bases). The CDR3 totals 15 residues. V dropped 0 bases and J dropped 6 bases, with 15 bases sitting between them. Germline V CDR1 and CDR2: GTSNPN, SVGIG (reference sequence). The CDR3 nucleotides read TGTGCCTGGAGTGTAGGGGTGGCAGGTGGTCAGCCCCAGCATTTT. Its protein is CAWSVGVAGGQPQHF.

This clonotype was picked up a small number of times. This clone may be a read error of a much larger clone one base away. In DNA form, the CDR3 reads TGTGCCAGCAGCTTAAGGAATAGCGGGAGCTCCTACAATGAGCAGCTCTTC. Its protein is CASSLRNSGSSYNEQLF. The V call is TRBV7-6, the J call TRBJ2-1; TRBD2 aligns across 9 bases. The CDR3 is 17 amino acids. Germline values: CDR1 SGHVS, CDR2 FNYEAQ.

V and J are TRBV3-1 and TRBJ2-7; D is possibly TRBD1 or TRBD2 (5 bases each). The V gene's germline CDR1 is LGHDT and CDR2 YNNKEL (reference sequence). Deletions cut 6 bases from V and 3 bases from J, with 9 bases between. The CDR3 is 12 amino acids. The CDR3 nucleotides are TGTGCCAGCAGGGGGGAGCTCTACGAGCAGTACTTC. Its translation is CASRGELYEQYF.

The sample holds many counts of this clonotype. The V gene is TRBV30, the J gene TRBJ2-5; D assignment may be TRBD1 or TRBD2 (5 bases each). V was pared by 1 base and J by 4 bases, with 22 bases between. Germline CDR1 reads GTSNPN; CDR2 reads SVGIG (reference sequence). CDR3 size: 17 residues. The CDR3 is CAWSASRYRDLGETQYF. The CDR3, as DNA: TGTGCCTGGAGTGCCTCCCGTTACCGGGACCTGGGAGAGACCCAGTACTTC.

This clonotype has more than one count but fewer than ten. The genes are TRBV29-1 and TRBJ2-7; D is uncertain. Trimming removed 4 bases at V and 3 bases at J, with 13 bases between. Germline values: CDR1 SQVTM, CDR2 ANQGSEA. The CDR3 runs to 13 residues. The CDR3, as DNA: TGCAGCGTTGCCGGCAGGTCCGGCTACGAGCAGTACTTC. Protein product: CSVAGRSGYEQYF.

This clonotype was detected ten times or more. The rearrangement uses TRBV7-9 and TRBJ2-2; no firm D call. Trimming stripped 0 bases from V and 6 bases from J, with 11 bases between. CDR1 and CDR2 (germline): SEHNR, FQNEAQ (reference sequence). There are 15 residues in the CDR3. CDR3 DNA: TGTGCCAGCAGCTTAGCCACTTTATCGGCCGGGGAGCTGTTTTTT. This codes for CASSLATLSAGELFF.

The chain uses TRBV19 and TRBJ2-5; D may be TRBD1 (5 bases). Germline V CDR1 and CDR2: LNHDA, SQIVND (reference sequence). CDR3 length: 14 residues. V lost 3 bases, J lost 2 bases, and 10 bases lay in between. Written as DNA, the CDR3 is TGTGCCAGTAGTATGCAGGGTCCTCAAGAGACCCAGTACTTC. Translated, it gives CASSMQGPQETQYF.

This clonotype was recorded at least ten times. This rearrangement joins TRBV28 to TRBJ2-7; D is uncertain. This CDR3 is built from 12 residues. Germline loops: CDR1 MDHEN, CDR2 SYDVKM. Trimming pared 4 bases from V and 4 bases from J, leaving 8 bases between. The CDR3 is CASSSDTYEQYF. The CDR3 bases are TGTGCCAGCAGTTCCGATACTTACGAGCAGTACTTC.

This clonotype was detected many times. This sequence joins TRBV29-1 and TRBJ2-7, with 11 bases lining up with TRBD1. Germline V gene lookup returns CDR1 SQVTM and CDR2 ANQGSEA. This CDR3 is built from 17 residues. V trimming: 4 bases; J trimming: 1 base; junction bases outside the gene matches: 12. The CDR3 sequence is CSVGQPPGTGGSYEQYF. In DNA form, the CDR3 reads TGCAGCGTTGGACAACCCCCCGGGACAGGGGGATCCTACGAGCAGTACTTC.

This clonotype was counted many times. The chain is built from TRBV6-1 and TRBJ2-5; 8 bases align to TRBD1. V lost 0 bases, J lost 9 bases, and 3 bases stayed unmatched. The CDR3 covers 13 residues. The germline CDR1 and CDR2 sequences are MNHNS and SASEGT. The CDR3 nucleotides are TGTGCCAGCAGTGAAGCGACAGGGGCTGCCCAGTACTTC. Translating it yields CASSEATGAAQYF.

This clonotype was recorded many times. The CDR3 nucleotides read TGTGCCAGCAAGATCCTCTCGAACACTGAAGCTTTCTTT. Protein product: CASKILSNTEAFF. This chain uses TRBV6-1 with TRBJ1-1; D gene ambiguous. The germline V gene encodes CDR1 MNHNS and CDR2 SASEGT. V lost 7 bases and J lost 1, with 10 bases in between. The CDR3 spans 13 residues.

This clonotype showed up many times. The genes are TRBV27 and TRBJ1-2, with D hard to call. The CDR3 is 14 amino acids. The germline V gene encodes CDR1 MNHEY and CDR2 SMNVEV (reference sequence). With 0 bases removed from V and 3 bases from J, the gap between germline ends came to 8 bases. CDR3 nucleotides: TGTGCCAGCAGTTTATCGAGGGAGGACTATGGCTACACCTTC. This encodes CASSLSREDYGYTF.

This clonotype appeared a few times. A much larger clonotype is one base distant, so this may be a read error. The gene calls are TRBV28 and TRBJ2-5; D may be TRBD1 or TRBD2 (5 bases each). V was pared by 4 bases and J by 5 bases, with 11 bases between. This CDR3 is 13 amino acids long. Germline lookup yields CDR1 MDHEN and CDR2 SYDVKM. The CDR3 DNA is TGTGCCAGCAGTTCAAGAGGGGTGGAGACCCAGTACTTC. Translated, it gives CASSSRGVETQYF.

This clonotype was observed at least ten times. The V gene is TRBV7-8, the J gene TRBJ2-2, with 9 bases matching TRBD2. The CDR3 has 16 residues. Germline values: CDR1 SGHVS, CDR2 FQNEAQ. Trimming cost V 5 bases and J 1 base; bases outside gene matches: 5. The CDR3 DNA reads TGTGCCAGCAGCCCCAGGACTAGCGTGAACACCGGGGAGCTGTTTTTT. Its translation is CASSPRTSVNTGELFF. The variable domain in full, completed from reference TRBV7-8 and TRBJ2-2, reads GAGVSQSPRYKVAKRGQDVALRCDPISGHVSLFWYQQALGQGPEFLTYFQNEAQLDKSGLPSDRFFAERPEGSVSTLKIQRTQQEDSAVYLCASSPRTSVNTGELFFGEGSRLTVL.

The V call is TRBV6-2 or TRBV6-3, the J call TRBJ1-5, with D possibly matching TRBD1 (6 bases). Germline V gene data show CDR1 as MNHEY and CDR2 as SVGEGT. This CDR3 spans 15 amino acids. V was cut by 6 bases and J by 4 bases, with 16 bases left in between. The CDR3: CASRRDGQSNQPQHF. In DNA, the CDR3 is TGTGCCAGCAGAAGGGACGGACAGTCAAATCAGCCCCAGCATTTT.

The chain links TRBV18 to TRBJ2-5, with a tentative D call TRBD1 (6 bases). V was cut by 3 bases and J by 2 bases, with 19 bases left in between. There are 17 residues in the CDR3. CDR1 is KGHSH, CDR2 LQKENI, per germline. CDR3: CASSPGQYQNTQETQYF. The CDR3 nucleotides are TGTGCCAGCTCACCCGGACAGTACCAAAACACGCAAGAGACCCAGTACTTC. Full variable domain (outside the CDR3, taken from reference TRBV18 and TRBJ2-5): NAGVMQNPRHLVRRRGQEARLRCSPMKGHSHVYWYRQLPEEGLKFMVYLQKENIIDESGMPKERFSAEFPKEGPSILRIQQVVRGDSAAYFCASSPGQYQNTQETQYFGPGTRLLVL.

This clonotype was detected many times. V is TRBV7-8 and J is TRBJ2-7; 11 bases agree with TRBD2. This CDR3 region has 16 residues. V shed 1 base and J 0 bases; nucleotides not matched to a gene: 2. Germline lookup yields CDR1 SGHVS and CDR2 FQNEAQ. The CDR3 reads CASSLGTSGGSYEQYF. CDR3 coding DNA: TGTGCCAGCAGCTTAGGTACTAGCGGGGGCTCCTACGAGCAGTACTTC.

This clonotype has a count of ten or more. The V call is TRBV6-1, the J call TRBJ2-2, with 7 bases lining up with TRBD2. The V gene's germline CDR1 is MNHNS and CDR2 SASEGT. Trimming at V came to 2 bases and at J to 7 bases, leaving 13 bases not matched to a gene. This CDR3 is built from 17 residues. CDR3 amino acids: CASSELGTSGRVGELFF. The CDR3 region has the DNA TGTGCCAGCAGTGAACTGGGGACGTCAGGGAGGGTCGGGGAGCTGTTTTTT.

There are a few counts of this clonotype. The chain links TRBV5-1 to TRBJ2-7, with D perhaps matching TRBD1 or TRBD2 (5 bases each). The CDR3 has 18 amino acids. Germline V gene sequence: CDR1 SGHRS, CDR2 YFSETQ. Trimming pared 0 bases from V and 3 bases from J, leaving 22 bases between. The CDR3 protein is CASSLVGTETNWDYEQYF. DNA for the CDR3: TGCGCCAGCAGCTTGGTCGGGACGGAAACCAACTGGGACTACGAGCAGTACTTC.

This chain uses TRBV4-3 with TRBJ2-2; 8 positions match TRBD2. Unmatched junction bases numbered 17, after V lost 6 bases and J lost 2 bases. There are 19 residues in the CDR3. Germline V CDR1 and CDR2: LGHNA, YSLEER. CDR3: CASRRLFTGGPRNTGELFF. In nucleotides, the CDR3 is TGCGCCAGCAGGCGGCTTTTTACGGGAGGGCCGCGAAACACCGGGGAGCTGTTTTTT.

The chain recombines TRBV7-9 with TRBJ2-7; a possible D gene is TRBD1 (6 bases). Trimming removed 4 bases from V and 2 bases from J, with 12 bases in between. Germline-derived CDR1 and CDR2 are SEHNR and FQNEAQ (reference sequence). CDR3 size: 14 residues. The CDR3 bases are TGTGCCAGCAGCTCGCCGGGACACCCCTACGAGCAGTACTTC. It translates to CASSSPGHPYEQYF. Combining the CDR3 with reference TRBV7-9 and TRBJ2-7 gives the whole variable domain DTGVSQNPRHKITKRGQNVTFRCDPISEHNRLYWYRQTLGQGPEFLTYFQNEAQLEKSRLLSDRFSAERPKGSFSTLEIQRTEQGDSAMYLCASSSPGHPYEQYFGPGTRLTVT.

There are many counts of this clonotype. This chain connects TRBV20-1 to TRBJ2-7, with TRBD1 as a possible D gene (5 bases). Trimming shortened V by 0 bases and J by 0 bases, and 12 bases separated the two germline ends. The CDR3 has 15 amino acids. From germline, CDR1 is DFQATT and CDR2 SNEGSKA (reference sequence). CDR3 protein: CSARDLSDSSYEQYF. The CDR3 DNA reads as TGCAGTGCTAGAGATCTGTCAGACAGCTCCTACGAGCAGTACTTC.

This clonotype was counted at least ten times. This chain uses TRBV7-3 with TRBJ2-5; D is uncertain. The germline CDR1 and CDR2 sequences are SGHTA and FQGTGA. This CDR3 is 15 amino acids long. V was pared by 2 bases and J by 5 bases, with 15 bases between. This chain's CDR3 is CASSLGQTVVETQYF. CDR3 nucleotides: TGTGCCAGCAGCTTAGGGCAGACGGTTGTGGAGACCCAGTACTTC.

This clonotype was seen many times. The chain joins TRBV20-1 to TRBJ2-2; TRBD2 matches 7 bases. CDR1 DFQATT and CDR2 SNEGSKA come from the germline V gene (reference sequence). CDR3 length: 14 residues. The V and J ends lost 3 bases and 5 bases, in that order; junction bases with no gene match: 6. In DNA form, the CDR3 reads TGCAGTGCTAGGTCTAGCGGAACTACCGGGGAGCTGTTTTTT. This sequence encodes CSARSSGTTGELFF.